A selection of T cell receptor beta chains follows, all from one sample in a study of blood T cell repertoires in COVID-19. Sequencing used immunoSEQ multiplex PCR; TCRdb keeps in-frame clones, though not all of them. The sample records about 62,000 clones, 75% to 90% being singletons. Sequenced sample: peripheral blood. The receptor set was obtained from a woman in her fifties or sixties with COVID-19, enrolled during active disease. Each CDR3 is given with its conserved first and last residue. A D gene is named only where the DNA matches it firmly. Size is stated for part of the rows, as once, few or many counts, or as a class when the clone is expanded.

J gene: TRBJ2-7; clone size: .; V gene: TRBV5-4; D gene: TRBD2; CDR3 protein: CASRNLAGGSSYEQYF; CDR3 DNA: TGTGCCAGCAGGAATCTAGCGGGGGGCAGCTCCTACGAGCAGTACTTC
J gene: TRBJ2-7; clone size: once; V gene: TRBV18; D gene: TRBD1; CDR3 protein: CASSPITGTGIYEQYF; CDR3 DNA: TGTGCCAGCTCACCCATAACCGGGACAGGGATCTACGAGCAGTACTTC
J gene: TRBJ2-7; clone size: .; V gene: TRBV7-9; D gene: .; CDR3 protein: CASSLEAGGLVEQYF; CDR3 DNA: TGTGCCAGCAGCTTAGAAGCCGGGGGTTTGGTCGAGCAGTACTTC
J gene: TRBJ2-7; clone size: .; V gene: TRBV6-2/TRBV6-3; D gene: TRBD1; CDR3 protein: CASSYPDRGREQYF; CDR3 DNA: TGTGCCAGCAGTTACCCAGACAGGGGCAGGGAGCAGTACTTC
J gene: TRBJ1-5; clone size: .; V gene: TRBV27; D gene: .; CDR3 protein: CASSRVGQPQHF; CDR3 DNA: TGTGCCAGCAGTCGGGTGGGTCAGCCCCAGCATTTT
J gene: TRBJ1-1; clone size: .; V gene: TRBV6-5; D gene: TRBD1; CDR3 protein: CASSYRDRGPNTEAFF; CDR3 DNA: TGTGCCAGCAGTTACCGGGACAGGGGCCCTAACACTGAAGCTTTCTTT
J gene: TRBJ2-3; clone size: .; V gene: TRBV11-2; D gene: TRBD2; CDR3 protein: CASLRLAGVGDTQYF; CDR3 DNA: TGTGCCAGCTTAAGACTAGCGGGAGTTGGAGATACGCAGTATTTT
J gene: TRBJ2-7; clone size: medium-sized; V gene: TRBV7-2; D gene: .; CDR3 protein: CASGDRAAYEQYF; CDR3 DNA: TGTGCCAGCGGAGACCGAGCAGCCTACGAGCAGTACTTC
J gene: TRBJ1-5; clone size: .; V gene: TRBV7-9; D gene: TRBD1; CDR3 protein: CASSQTGASGQPQHF; CDR3 DNA: TGTGCCAGCAGTCAAACAGGGGCGTCTGGTCAGCCCCAGCATTTT
J gene: TRBJ2-7; clone size: .; V gene: TRBV24-1; D gene: .; CDR3 protein: CATSDSGPRGEQYF; CDR3 DNA: TGTGCCACCAGTGATTCCGGGCCCCGGGGCGAGCAGTACTTC
J gene: TRBJ1-4; clone size: .; V gene: TRBV19; D gene: .; CDR3 protein: CASSISATNEKLFF; CDR3 DNA: TGTGCCAGTAGTATCAGTGCAACTAATGAAAAACTGTTTTTT
J gene: TRBJ1-6; clone size: .; V gene: TRBV6-1; D gene: .; CDR3 protein: CASSDQHGGYYNSPLHF; CDR3 DNA: TGTGCCAGCAGTGACCAGCACGGAGGCTACTATAATTCACCCCTCCACTTT
J gene: TRBJ2-1; clone size: few; V gene: TRBV30; D gene: .; CDR3 protein: CAWSDWTESYNEQFF; CDR3 DNA: TGTGCCTGGAGTGACTGGACAGAGTCCTACAATGAGCAGTTCTTC
J gene: TRBJ2-7; clone size: .; V gene: TRBV6-2/TRBV6-3; D gene: TRBD1; CDR3 protein: CASSYSNTGVEQYF; CDR3 DNA: TGTGCCAGCAGTTACTCGAATACAGGGGTCGAGCAGTACTTC
J gene: TRBJ2-7; clone size: .; V gene: TRBV6-6; D gene: .; CDR3 protein: CASSPKGGGEQYF; CDR3 DNA: TGTGCCAGCAGTCCAAAAGGAGGTGGCGAGCAGTACTTC
J gene: TRBJ1-4; clone size: .; V gene: TRBV5-1; D gene: .; CDR3 protein: CASSPGHSASEKLFF; CDR3 DNA: TGCGCCAGCAGCCCTGGACATTCCGCTAGTGAAAAACTGTTTTTT
J gene: TRBJ1-5; clone size: .; V gene: TRBV11-2; D gene: .; CDR3 protein: CASSGGGPQHF; CDR3 DNA: TGTGCCAGCAGCGGGGGAGGGCCCCAGCATTTT
J gene: TRBJ1-4; clone size: .; V gene: TRBV19; D gene: .; CDR3 protein: CASSRGGTNEKLFF; CDR3 DNA: TGTGCCAGTAGTCGGGGGGGAACTAATGAAAAACTGTTTTTT
J gene: TRBJ2-1; clone size: .; V gene: TRBV29-1; D gene: .; CDR3 protein: CSVSEPYNEQFF; CDR3 DNA: TGCAGCGTCTCCGAGCCGTACAATGAGCAGTTCTTC
J gene: TRBJ2-1; clone size: .; V gene: TRBV7-2; D gene: TRBD1; CDR3 protein: CASSLNRGAYNEQFF; CDR3 DNA: TGTGCCAGCAGCTTGAACAGGGGCGCCTACAATGAGCAGTTCTTC
J gene: TRBJ1-1; clone size: .; V gene: TRBV19; D gene: .; CDR3 protein: CASSTPRTQLNTEAFF; CDR3 DNA: TGTGCCAGTAGTACCCCAAGGACACAATTGAACACTGAAGCTTTCTTT
J gene: TRBJ1-4; clone size: .; V gene: TRBV4-1; D gene: .; CDR3 protein: CASSQRQWIDEKLFF; CDR3 DNA: TGCGCCAGCAGCCAAAGACAGTGGATAGATGAAAAACTGTTTTTT
J gene: TRBJ1-2; clone size: .; V gene: TRBV6-7; D gene: TRBD1; CDR3 protein: CASSPGQGNGYTF; CDR3 DNA: TGTGCCAGCAGTCCGGGACAGGGGAATGGCTACACCTTC
J gene: TRBJ2-7; clone size: few; V gene: TRBV7-2; D gene: TRBD2; CDR3 protein: CASRSKSGSVWASEQYF; CDR3 DNA: TGTGCCAGCAGGTCCAAAAGCGGGAGCGTCTGGGCCTCCGAGCAGTACTTC